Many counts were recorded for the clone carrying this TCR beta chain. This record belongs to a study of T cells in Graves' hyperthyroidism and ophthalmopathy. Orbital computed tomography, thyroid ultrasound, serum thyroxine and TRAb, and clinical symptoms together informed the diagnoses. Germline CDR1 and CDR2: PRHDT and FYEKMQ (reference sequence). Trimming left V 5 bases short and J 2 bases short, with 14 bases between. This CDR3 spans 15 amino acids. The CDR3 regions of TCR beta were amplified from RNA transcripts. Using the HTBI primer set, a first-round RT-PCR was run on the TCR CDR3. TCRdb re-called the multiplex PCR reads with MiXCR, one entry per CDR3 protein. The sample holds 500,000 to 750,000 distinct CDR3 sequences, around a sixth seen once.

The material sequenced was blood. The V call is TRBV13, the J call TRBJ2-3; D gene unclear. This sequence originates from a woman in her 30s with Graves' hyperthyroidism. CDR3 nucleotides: TGTGCCAGCAGCCCCGCCCAGGACGCCACAGATACGCAGTATTTT. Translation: CASSPAQDATDTQYF.